A selection of T cell receptor beta chains follows, all from one sample in a study of blood T cell repertoires in COVID-19. Sequenced by immunoSEQ multiplex PCR; TCRdb stores in-frame clones only, minus some. The sample yields 180,000 or so clones, over 80% seen once. Sequencing was done on a sample of PBMCs or T cells enriched from blood (not recorded which). Every receptor here comes from a woman aged 60-75 years who had recovered from COVID-19. The CDR3 runs from the conserved cysteine through the conserved F or W. The order of the fields is V gene, D gene, clone size, J gene, CDR3 DNA, CDR3 protein. A D gene is named only where the DNA matches it firmly. Rows may omit the clone size; those that give it use once, few, many or a size class.

v_call: TRBV2
d_call: NA
clone_size: few
j_call: TRBJ1-2
cdr3_nt: TGTGCCAGCAGGCGAGTCTCTGGCTACACCTTC
cdr3_aa: CASRRVSGYTF

v_call: TRBV12-2
d_call: NA
clone_size: NA
j_call: TRBJ2-1
cdr3_nt: TGTGCAAGTCGCTTCTCAGCTCATTCCGGACTAGCGGGGGGTGAGCAGTTCTTC
cdr3_aa: CASRFSAHSGLAGGEQFF

v_call: TRBV21-1
d_call: NA
clone_size: NA
j_call: TRBJ2-1
cdr3_nt: TGTGCCAGCAGCAAAGTTGGAGCACTAGCCCCTTACAATGAGCAGTTCTTC
cdr3_aa: CASSKVGALAPYNEQFF

v_call: TRBV5-4
d_call: TRBD2
clone_size: once
j_call: TRBJ2-1
cdr3_nt: TGTGCCAGCAGACAAGAGGGACTAGCGGGGGCCAATGAGCAGTTCTTC
cdr3_aa: CASRQEGLAGANEQFF

v_call: TRBV9
d_call: NA
clone_size: NA
j_call: TRBJ1-2
cdr3_nt: TGTGCCAGCAGACAGGGCCCCTATGGCTACACCTTC
cdr3_aa: CASRQGPYGYTF

v_call: TRBV7-3
d_call: TRBD1
clone_size: NA
j_call: TRBJ1-4
cdr3_nt: TGTGCCAGCAGGCGGGGACAGAATAATGAAAAACTGTTTTTT
cdr3_aa: CASRRGQNNEKLFF

v_call: TRBV7-9
d_call: TRBD2
clone_size: NA
j_call: TRBJ2-5
cdr3_nt: TGTGCCAGCAGCTATAGCGCTGGACTAGAAGGAGAGACCCAGTACTTC
cdr3_aa: CASSYSAGLEGETQYF

v_call: TRBV2
d_call: TRBD1
clone_size: NA
j_call: TRBJ1-4
cdr3_nt: TGTGCCAGCAGTGGGGACAGGGCGAATGAAAAACTGTTTTTT
cdr3_aa: CASSGDRANEKLFF

v_call: TRBV7-8
d_call: NA
clone_size: NA
j_call: TRBJ1-5
cdr3_nt: TGTGCCAGCAGCTCCGCTAGACCCCCTCAGCCCCAGCATTTT
cdr3_aa: CASSSARPPQPQHF

v_call: TRBV28
d_call: TRBD1
clone_size: NA
j_call: TRBJ1-4
cdr3_nt: TGTGCCAGCAGTTTAGGGACAGACGAAAAACTGTTTTTT
cdr3_aa: CASSLGTDEKLFF

v_call: TRBV28
d_call: NA
clone_size: NA
j_call: TRBJ2-5
cdr3_nt: TGTGCCAGCAACCTACAGGGAGCTGGGACCCAGTACTTC
cdr3_aa: CASNLQGAGTQYF

v_call: TRBV20-1
d_call: NA
clone_size: NA
j_call: TRBJ2-7
cdr3_nt: TGCAGTGCTAGTTACTTGGGGGCGTTGAACGAGCAGTACTTC
cdr3_aa: CSASYLGALNEQYF

v_call: TRBV28
d_call: NA
clone_size: once
j_call: TRBJ2-6
cdr3_nt: TGTGCCAGCAGTTTAGAACCGGGGGCTGGGGCCAACGTCCTGACTTTC
cdr3_aa: CASSLEPGAGANVLTF

v_call: TRBV29-1
d_call: TRBD2
clone_size: NA
j_call: TRBJ2-3
cdr3_nt: TGCAGCGTTCTTTGGACTAGCGGGGGGTCCGAAGATACGCAGTATTTT
cdr3_aa: CSVLWTSGGSEDTQYF

v_call: TRBV28
d_call: TRBD2
clone_size: NA
j_call: TRBJ2-7
cdr3_nt: TGTGCCAGCAGTACTAGCGGGGCCATGTACGAGCAGTACTTC
cdr3_aa: CASSTSGAMYEQYF

v_call: TRBV5-1
d_call: TRBD2
clone_size: NA
j_call: TRBJ2-3
cdr3_nt: TGCGCCAGCAAGCAGCGGGGGGGAAGCACAGATACGCAGTATTTT
cdr3_aa: CASKQRGGSTDTQYF

v_call: TRBV6-1
d_call: TRBD1
clone_size: NA
j_call: TRBJ1-2
cdr3_nt: TGTGCCAGCAGTGAGGACAGGGCTATCTATGGCTACACCTTC
cdr3_aa: CASSEDRAIYGYTF

v_call: TRBV9
d_call: NA
clone_size: NA
j_call: TRBJ2-2
cdr3_nt: TGTGCCAGCAGCTTACAGGGCCGGAACACCGGGGAGCTGTTTTTT
cdr3_aa: CASSLQGRNTGELFF

v_call: TRBV7-8
d_call: NA
clone_size: NA
j_call: TRBJ2-7
cdr3_nt: TGTGCCAGCTTGCCGGGTGGGTCCTACGAGCAGTACTTC
cdr3_aa: CASLPGGSYEQYF

v_call: TRBV5-6
d_call: NA
clone_size: NA
j_call: TRBJ1-1
cdr3_nt: TGTGCCAGCAGCAAGGACAGTACGAACACTGAAGCTTTCTTT
cdr3_aa: CASSKDSTNTEAFF

v_call: TRBV5-1
d_call: TRBD1
clone_size: once
j_call: TRBJ2-1
cdr3_nt: TGCGCCAGCAGCTTGGGGGACAGCTCCTACAATGAGCAGTTCTTC
cdr3_aa: CASSLGDSSYNEQFF

v_call: TRBV4-1
d_call: NA
clone_size: NA
j_call: TRBJ2-7
cdr3_nt: TGCGCCAGCAGCCAAGACGGGACCTACGAGCAGTACTTC
cdr3_aa: CASSQDGTYEQYF

v_call: TRBV19
d_call: NA
clone_size: NA
j_call: TRBJ1-1
cdr3_nt: TGTGCCAGTACCAGTCTCCCCGGGAGGGCAGCTTTCTTT
cdr3_aa: CASTSLPGRAAFF

v_call: TRBV7-8
d_call: NA
clone_size: NA
j_call: TRBJ2-3
cdr3_nt: TGTGCCAGCAGCTTAGTTTCGGTGACAGATACGCAGTATTTT
cdr3_aa: CASSLVSVTDTQYF

v_call: TRBV27
d_call: NA
clone_size: few
j_call: TRBJ1-2
cdr3_nt: TGTGCCAGCAGTTTATCGGGGCATGGCAGTTCTGGCTACACCTTC
cdr3_aa: CASSLSGHGSSGYTF

v_call: TRBV3-1/TRBV3-2
d_call: NA
clone_size: once
j_call: TRBJ1-3
cdr3_nt: TGTGCCAGCAGCCAAGTCCAATCTGGAAACACCATATATTTT
cdr3_aa: CASSQVQSGNTIYF

v_call: TRBV5-1
d_call: TRBD1
clone_size: NA
j_call: TRBJ1-2
cdr3_nt: TGCGCCAGCAGACTAGACAGGGGGGGATTCTATGGCTACACCTTC
cdr3_aa: CASRLDRGGFYGYTF

v_call: TRBV11-3
d_call: NA
clone_size: once
j_call: TRBJ2-1
cdr3_nt: TGTGCCAGCAGCTTAGATAGGGGTTCCTACAATGAGCAGTTCTTC
cdr3_aa: CASSLDRGSYNEQFF

v_call: TRBV20-1
d_call: NA
clone_size: NA
j_call: TRBJ2-5
cdr3_nt: TGCAGTGCTCAACGGGAGACCCAGTACTTC
cdr3_aa: CSAQRETQYF

v_call: TRBV2
d_call: NA
clone_size: NA
j_call: TRBJ1-1
cdr3_nt: TGTGCCAGCAGTGAAAACAGTGATTCGGTTGAAGCTTTCTTT
cdr3_aa: CASSENSDSVEAFF

v_call: TRBV9
d_call: NA
clone_size: NA
j_call: TRBJ1-2
cdr3_nt: TGTGCCAGCAGCGTGACAGGAAAGGGTGGCTACACCTTC
cdr3_aa: CASSVTGKGGYTF

v_call: TRBV6-1
d_call: NA
clone_size: NA
j_call: TRBJ1-5
cdr3_nt: TGTGCCAGCAGTGAAAGAGGTCCCAGCAATCAGCCCCAGCATTTT
cdr3_aa: CASSERGPSNQPQHF

v_call: TRBV9
d_call: NA
clone_size: NA
j_call: TRBJ2-7
cdr3_nt: TGTGCCAGCAGCGTAGAACCAGGGTTTACCTACGAGCAGTACTTC
cdr3_aa: CASSVEPGFTYEQYF

v_call: TRBV5-1
d_call: NA
clone_size: few
j_call: TRBJ1-5
cdr3_nt: TGCGCCAGCAGCTACCGGACCGGAGCGGATCAGCCCCAGCATTTT
cdr3_aa: CASSYRTGADQPQHF

v_call: TRBV5-1
d_call: NA
clone_size: NA
j_call: TRBJ1-1
cdr3_nt: TGCGCCAGCAGCGATACAGAGGGCACTGAAGCTTTCTTT
cdr3_aa: CASSDTEGTEAFF

v_call: TRBV6-5
d_call: TRBD1
clone_size: NA
j_call: TRBJ1-2
cdr3_nt: TGTGCCAGCAGTTACTCGGGACAGGCTAACTATGGCTACACCTTC
cdr3_aa: CASSYSGQANYGYTF

v_call: TRBV5-1
d_call: TRBD1
clone_size: NA
j_call: TRBJ1-2
cdr3_nt: TGCGCCAGCAGCACCCCAGGGGGCTATGGCTACACCTTC
cdr3_aa: CASSTPGGYGYTF

v_call: TRBV27
d_call: NA
clone_size: NA
j_call: TRBJ1-1
cdr3_nt: TGTGCCAGCAGAACTCCCGGGCCCGGGGTTGAAGCTTTCTTT
cdr3_aa: CASRTPGPGVEAFF

v_call: TRBV28
d_call: NA
clone_size: NA
j_call: TRBJ1-3
cdr3_nt: TGTGCCAGCAGCCCCGGAGGACCTGGAAACACCATATATTTT
cdr3_aa: CASSPGGPGNTIYF

v_call: TRBV4-2
d_call: NA
clone_size: NA
j_call: TRBJ2-5
cdr3_nt: TGTGCCAGCAGCCAAGATCCCCCCCGCGGCGGGCTGGAGACCCAGTACTTC
cdr3_aa: CASSQDPPRGGLETQYF

v_call: TRBV7-8
d_call: NA
clone_size: NA
j_call: TRBJ1-5
cdr3_nt: TGTGCCAGCAGCTTAGCCAAGGACAGACAGCCCCAGCATTTT
cdr3_aa: CASSLAKDRQPQHF

v_call: TRBV11-2
d_call: TRBD1
clone_size: NA
j_call: TRBJ2-2
cdr3_nt: TGTGCCAGCACCCGGACAGGGAACACCGGGGAGCTGTTTTTT
cdr3_aa: CASTRTGNTGELFF

v_call: TRBV18
d_call: NA
clone_size: few
j_call: TRBJ2-5
cdr3_nt: TGTGCCAGCTCACCAGCAGGGGAAGAGACCCAGTACTTC
cdr3_aa: CASSPAGEETQYF